The TCR beta chain described here comes from a study of vaccination and CD4 T cells after COVID-19. Study context: Stimuli were overlapping spike peptide pools of SARS-CoV-2 and three common cold coronaviruses (HCoV-NL63, HCoV-OC43, HCoV-229E). For control cultures, the treatment was a CEFX pool, an HIV-1 Nef pool, or no peptide. Study-wide findings and caveats: For convalescent patients, 304 of the 307 vaccine-specific clones analyzed were classified as spike mono-reactive.

Specified treatment: roughly 10-day PBMC culture with coronavirus spike peptide pools or control peptides (ViraFEST assay). Sequencing of DNA taken from cultured CD4+ T cells relied on the Oncomine TCR Beta short-read assay. Researchers extracted genomic DNA from CD4+ T cells that had been cultured. TCRdb processed the PCR reads anew with MiXCR; each CDR3 protein has one entry. There are around 19,000 distinct CDR3 sequences in the sample; over 50% occur only once, and over 8.5% lies in the top ten. Germline-derived CDR1 and CDR2 are MDHEN and SYDVKM. CDR3 length: 12 amino acids. V was trimmed by 4 bases and J by 5 bases, leaving 6 bases between them. A word on this clonotype: The antigen is unknown.

Sequenced sample: CD4+ T cells from blood, cultured in vitro. This clonotype was sampled from a human donor who had recovered from COVID-19. The chain links TRBV28 to TRBJ1-5; D is unresolved. CDR3 bases: TGTGCCAGCAGTTCCCGGGATCAGCCCCAGCATTTT. This translates into CASSSRDQPQHF.